This entry describes one TCR beta chain. This may be a read error: a much more frequent sequence differs by one nucleotide. The CDR3 ends on some other residue instead of the conserved phenylalanine or tryptophan, so this is likely a read error. These data are taken from a study of early T cells in non-severe SARS-CoV-2 infection. Study-level background: Bulk RNA taken from unsorted whole blood was sequenced, leaving chains unpaired.

CDR1 MDHEN and CDR2 SYDVKM come from the germline V gene. This CDR3 has 17 amino acids. After removal of 4 bases from V and 2 bases from J, the junction contained 6 bases not matched to a gene. Individual cDNA molecules were tagged with unique molecular identifiers, the study reported. TCRdb reanalysed the 5' RACE reads using MiXCR and keeps one entry per CDR3 protein. The sample comprises about 110,000 distinct CDR3 sequences, approximately 10% of which are singletons, and approximately 8.1% rests with the top ten. This chain links TRBV28 with TRBJ2-6; TRBD1 matches at 9 bases. This receptor was obtained from an adult who was a healthcare worker with PCR-confirmed SARS-CoV-2 infection or an uninfected control (not recorded which). Sequencing used whole blood. The DNA for the CDR3 is TGTGCCAGCAGTTGGGGACAGGGCTCAGCTGGGGCCAACGTCCTGACTTCC. This sequence encodes CASSWGQGSAGANVLTS.